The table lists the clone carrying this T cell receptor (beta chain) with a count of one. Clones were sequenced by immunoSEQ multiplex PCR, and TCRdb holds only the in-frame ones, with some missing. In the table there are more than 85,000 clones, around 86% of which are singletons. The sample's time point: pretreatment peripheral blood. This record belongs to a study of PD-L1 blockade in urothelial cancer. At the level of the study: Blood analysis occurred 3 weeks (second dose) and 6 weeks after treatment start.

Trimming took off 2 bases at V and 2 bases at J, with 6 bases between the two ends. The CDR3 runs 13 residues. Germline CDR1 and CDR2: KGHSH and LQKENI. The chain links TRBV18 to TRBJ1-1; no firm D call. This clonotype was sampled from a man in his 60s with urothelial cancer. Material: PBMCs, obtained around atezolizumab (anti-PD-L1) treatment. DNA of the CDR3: TGTGCCAGCTCACCAGGCTCCAACACTGAAGCTTTCTTT. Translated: CASSPGSNTEAFF. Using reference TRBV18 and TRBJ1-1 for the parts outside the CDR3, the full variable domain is NAGVMQNPRHLVRRRGQEARLRCSPMKGHSHVYWYRQLPEEGLKFMVYLQKENIIDESGMPKERFSAEFPKEGPSILRIQQVVRGDSAAYFCASSPGSNTEAFFGQGTRLTVV.